The 5 T cell receptor beta chains in this list originate from one sample, sequenced in a study of blood T cell repertoires in COVID-19. The repertoire was sequenced with immunoSEQ multiplex PCR; TCRdb's copy has only in-frame clones and lacks some. The sample contains about 160,000 clones, about 93% of which appear only once. Specimen: peripheral blood. Receptor source: a woman aged 45-59 years with acute or convalescent COVID-19.

V is TRBV7-3 and J is TRBJ2-5; tentative D call: TRBD2 (5 bases). Trimming cost V 1 base and J 7 bases, with 10 bases left between them. This CDR3 comprises 13 residues. Germline V gene data show CDR1 as SGHTA and CDR2 as FQGTGA. This chain's CDR3 is CASSLSPEGTQYF. CDR3 DNA: TGTGCCAGCAGCTTAAGTCCCGAGGGGACCCAGTACTTC.

The V and J genes are TRBV5-1 and TRBJ1-3; the match to TRBD1 covers 7 bases. The CDR3 loop spans 14 amino acids. The germline V gene has CDR1 SGHRS and CDR2 YFSETQ. V was clipped by 4 bases and J by 7 bases; unmatched bases: 8. CDR3 amino acids: CASSVEGASNTIYF. CDR3 sequence (DNA): TGCGCCAGCAGCGTGGAGGGGGCAAGTAACACCATATATTTT.

The chain recombines TRBV27 with TRBJ2-1; 11 bases map to TRBD2. The J segment lost 6 bases and the V segment lost 1 base, leaving 5 bases of the junction unmatched. Germline V gene data show CDR1 as MNHEY and CDR2 as SMNVEV (reference sequence). The CDR3 covers 16 residues. DNA of the CDR3: TGTGCCAGCAGTTTATGGGGGACTAGCGGCTCCAATGAGCAGTTCTTC. The encoded protein is CASSLWGTSGSNEQFF.

The chain is built from TRBV18 and TRBJ1-4; no clear D gene. The CDR3 is 15 residues long. Trimming pared 3 bases from V and 0 bases from J, leaving 8 bases between. The V gene's germline CDR1 is KGHSH and CDR2 LQKENI. The DNA of the CDR3 is TGTGCCAGCTCACCTCAGGCGACAACTAATGAAAAACTGTTTTTT. This sequence encodes CASSPQATTNEKLFF.

This chain uses TRBV6-5 with TRBJ1-2; 9 nucleotides match TRBD1. The CDR3 is made up of 12 amino acids. Germline lookup yields CDR1 MNHEY and CDR2 SVGAGI. V was clipped by 8 bases and J by 7 bases; unmatched bases: 5. As DNA, the CDR3 is TGTGCCAGCCAGACAGGGGGAGGTGGCTACACCTTC. Amino acids: CASQTGGGGYTF.